This TCR beta chain was observed in a study of T cell responses to AZD1222 COVID-19 vaccine. Produced via immunoSEQ multiplex PCR; TCRdb's table is partial and in-frame only. The table has about 140,000 clones, 70% to 90% seen once. CDR1 MNHEY and CDR2 SMNVEV come from the germline V gene (reference sequence). CDR3 length: 16 residues. V shed 5 bases and J shed 0 bases, with 14 bases lying between them. This TCR derives from an adult in good health. The genes are TRBV27 and TRBJ1-3; D may be TRBD1 (5 bases). The specimen was peripheral blood, collected on day 0 of AZD1222 vaccination. This CDR3 is CASSPHQGRSGNTIYF. In nucleotides, the CDR3 is TGTGCCAGCAGTCCACACCAGGGACGCTCTGGAAACACCATATATTTT.